This T cell receptor (beta chain) was found in a study of blood T cells in healthy people across ages. Losses at the gene ends were 6 bases for V and 2 bases for J; bases not matched to a gene: 5. The CDR3 is 15 residues long. Germline-derived CDR1 and CDR2 are SQVTM and ANQGSEA. Sample-barcoded 5' priming and a J-beta primer mix drove a second PCR of 7 to 11 cycles. TCRdb re-analysed the 5' RACE reads in MiXCR, keeping a single row per CDR3 protein. The repertoire consists of 1.5 million to 2 million distinct CDR3 sequences, with 40% to 55% occurring once and the leading ten covering less than 2.5%. This clonotype was detected ten times or more.

The TCR was taken from a woman between 40 and 55 years old in good health. The chain recombines TRBV29-1 with TRBJ2-6; 9 nucleotides line up with TRBD1. What was sequenced was blood. CDR3 sequence: CSVRQGEAGANVLTF. The CDR3 DNA reads TGCAGCGTCAGACAGGGGGAAGCTGGGGCCAACGTCCTGACTTTC.